A single sample is the source of the 5 T cell receptor beta chains below, sequenced in a study of T cells after yellow fever vaccination (dated by TCRdb to the late 2010s). The meaning of the sample's treatment or condition label: live attenuated yellow fever vaccine strain. Receptor amplification or capture employed 5' RACE. Reads for this sample came from an Illumina HiSeq 2500. TCRdb's own reprocessing of the public reads used fastp at Q25 and MiXCR and kept productive beta chains. Rows with a matching CDR3 protein are joined into one entry that keeps the most common DNA and genes. This sample lists about 150,000 distinct CDR3 sequences; about 6% were detected once. 2.9% of the sample is taken by the ten largest. This specimen was CD4+ T cells sorted from PBMCs, taken on the day of the first yellow fever vaccination. The receptor set was obtained from a man younger than 35 who received the YFV17D yellow fever vaccine.

The CDR3 sequence is CASSPTGEGSYEQYV. The CDR3 DNA follows: TGTGCCAGCTCGCCAACAGGGGAAGGCTCCTACGAGCAGTACGTC. This chain uses TRBV18 with TRBJ2-7; TRBD1 matches 7 bases. Germline V gives CDR1 KGHSH, CDR2 LQKENI. The junction had 8 bases not matched to a gene; V was cut back by 6 bases and J by 0 bases. CDR3 size: 15 residues.

A remark on this clonotype: The junction departs from germline at one end; a sequencing error may be responsible. The chain joins TRBV7-2 to TRBJ1-2; TRBD1 aligns across 12 bases. The germline V gene encodes CDR1 SGHTA and CDR2 FQGNSA. The length of the CDR3 is 13 residues. This CDR3 reads CASSYRDRGRISF. CDR3 DNA sequence: TGTGCCAGCAGCTACCGGGACAGGGGGCGCATCTCCTTC.

Concerning this clonotype itself: Just one base apart from a much larger clone, this may be a read error. The rearrangement uses TRBV4-3 and TRBJ2-2; maybe TRBD2 (5 bases). Germline values: CDR1 LGHNA, CDR2 YSLEER. There are 14 residues in the CDR3. The DNA of the CDR3 is TGCTCCAGCAGCCAAGATGCCGGGGCCGGGGAGCTGTTTTTT. As protein: CSSSQDAGAGELFF.

This clonotype was seen repeatedly, ten times or more. V is TRBV7-2 and J is TRBJ2-2, with D maybe TRBD1 (6 bases). Germline CDR1 and CDR2: SGHTA and FQGNSA. V shed 0 bases and J shed 4 bases, with 9 bases lying between them. The CDR3 is 15 amino acids. CDR3 amino acids: CASSLAARGTGELFF. CDR3 sequence (DNA): TGTGCCAGCAGCTTAGCCGCCAGGGGCACCGGGGAGCTGTTTTTT.

This clonotype occurred many times. The chain recombines TRBV5-1 with TRBJ2-2; 7 bases are shared with TRBD1. J was trimmed by 6 bases and V by 5 bases; bases with no gene match: 13. The germline V gene encodes CDR1 SGHRS and CDR2 YFSETQ. CDR3 size: 16 residues. DNA of the CDR3: TGCGCCAGCAGTCCGAAGACCACAGGGGAAGCCGGGGAGCTGTTTTTT. This sequence encodes CASSPKTTGEAGELFF.